What follows describes a single T cell receptor beta chain. The assay was immunoSEQ multiplex PCR, and TCRdb's table has in-frame clones only and misses some. The table shows roughly 77,000 clones, with approximately 88% occurring only once. This entry comes from a study of T cell responses to AZD1222 COVID-19 vaccine. Germline lookup yields CDR1 ENHRY and CDR2 SYGVKD. V lost 6 bases and J 0 bases, leaving 17 bases between the germline ends. This CDR3 region has 16 residues. Sequencing was performed on peripheral blood, taken on day 0 of MenACWY control vaccination. The chain combines TRBV10-3 with TRBJ1-1, with a tentative D call TRBD1 (5 bases). The sequence was collected from an adult in good health. The CDR3, as DNA: TGTGCCATCAGCCAACTCCCAGGGCCCATGAACACTGAAGCTTTCTTT. Encoded protein: CAISQLPGPMNTEAFF.